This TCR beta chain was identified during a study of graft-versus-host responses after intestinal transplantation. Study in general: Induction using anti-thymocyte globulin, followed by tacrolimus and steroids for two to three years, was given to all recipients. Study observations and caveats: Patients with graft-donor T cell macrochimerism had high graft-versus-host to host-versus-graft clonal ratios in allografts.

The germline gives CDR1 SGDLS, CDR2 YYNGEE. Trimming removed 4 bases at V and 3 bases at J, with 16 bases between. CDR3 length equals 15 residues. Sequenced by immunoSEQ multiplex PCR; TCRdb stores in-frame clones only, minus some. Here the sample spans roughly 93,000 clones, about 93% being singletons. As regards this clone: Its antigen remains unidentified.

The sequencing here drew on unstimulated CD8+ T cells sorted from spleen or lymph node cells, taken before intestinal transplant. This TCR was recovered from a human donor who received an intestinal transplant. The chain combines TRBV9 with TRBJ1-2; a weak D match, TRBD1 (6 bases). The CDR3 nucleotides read TGTGCCAGCAGCCATGGGAGGGGGACCGACTATGGCTACACCTTC. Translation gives CASSHGRGTDYGYTF.